The T cell receptor (beta chain) described here comes from a study of response to subunit inactivated influenza vaccine. Study-level points and caveats: With each seasonal influenza vaccination, the authors suggested, few new T cells are recruited.

Germline CDR1 and CDR2: MNHEY and SMNVEV (reference sequence). The V end lost 2 bases, the J end lost 4 bases, and 16 bases lay between the germline ends. This CDR3 comprises 16 residues. As to this clonotype: What it recognizes is unknown.

TCRdb reanalysed the RT-PCR reads using MiXCR and keeps one entry per CDR3 protein. Of hundreds of thousands of distinct CDR3 sequences listed, about 15% were seen once; the top ten hold approximately 7%. The chain recombines TRBV27 with TRBJ2-3; TRBD2 might be the D (5 bases). This TCR derives from a man aged 50-60 years who received an inactivated influenza vaccine. The sample was PBMCs from blood, taken less than 15 days before vaccination. In DNA, the CDR3 is TGTGCCAGCAGTTTAACGTCTAGCAGAGATTCAGATACGCAGTATTTT. Protein: CASSLTSSRDSDTQYF.